The rows below give T cell receptor beta chains drawn from one sample of a study of blood T cell repertoires in COVID-19. Repertoires were generated with immunoSEQ multiplex PCR, while TCRdb's copy carries only in-frame clones and drops some. The sample lists around 300,000 clones, 80% to 95% occurring once. Material: peripheral blood. The receptors were gathered from a woman in her twenties or thirties with COVID-19, enrolled during active disease. CDR3s include the opening cysteine and the closing phenylalanine or tryptophan. A D gene is named only where the DNA matches it firmly. The size entry is marked missing in some rows and otherwise reads once, few, many or a size class.

CDR3 protein: CASSSGLAGGPGETQYF
CDR3 DNA: TGTGCCAGCAGCTCGGGACTAGCGGGAGGGCCAGGAGAGACCCAGTACTTC
J gene: TRBJ2-5
clone size: once
D gene: TRBD2
V gene: TRBV7-9
CDR3 length: 17

CDR3 protein: CASSLEQGLTARDSPLHF
CDR3 DNA: TGTGCCAGCAGCCTGGAGCAGGGCCTTACCGCCCGAGATTCACCCCTCCACTTT
J gene: TRBJ1-6
clone size: -
D gene: -
V gene: TRBV5-6
CDR3 length: 18

CDR3 protein: CAWSPGTADNSPLHF
CDR3 DNA: TGTGCCTGGAGCCCCGGGACAGCTGATAATTCACCCCTCCACTTT
J gene: TRBJ1-6
clone size: -
D gene: TRBD1
V gene: TRBV30
CDR3 length: 15

CDR3 protein: CASSPPGDFLSNQPQHF
CDR3 DNA: TGTGCCAGCAGCCCCCCCGGGGACTTCCTTAGCAATCAGCCCCAGCATTTT
J gene: TRBJ1-5
clone size: -
D gene: -
V gene: TRBV7-2
CDR3 length: 17

CDR3 protein: CAWSQGTPYEQYF
CDR3 DNA: TGTGCCTGGAGCCAAGGGACACCCTACGAGCAGTACTTC
J gene: TRBJ2-7
clone size: -
D gene: -
V gene: TRBV30
CDR3 length: 13

CDR3 protein: CASSADRGGNYGYTF
CDR3 DNA: TGCGCCAGCAGCGCCGACAGGGGTGGAAACTATGGCTACACCTTC
J gene: TRBJ1-2
clone size: -
D gene: TRBD1
V gene: TRBV5-1
CDR3 length: 15

CDR3 protein: CSVEPGTSGYNEQFF
CDR3 DNA: TGCAGCGTTGAACCCGGGACTAGCGGGTACAATGAGCAGTTCTTC
J gene: TRBJ2-1
clone size: -
D gene: TRBD2
V gene: TRBV29-1
CDR3 length: 15

CDR3 protein: CASRRGNKDGYTF
CDR3 DNA: TGTGCCAGCAGGAGGGGGAATAAGGATGGCTACACCTTC
J gene: TRBJ1-2
clone size: -
D gene: -
V gene: TRBV6-5
CDR3 length: 13

CDR3 protein: CASSGQGDEQFF
CDR3 DNA: TGTGCCAGCAGTGGTCAGGGTGATGAGCAGTTCTTC
J gene: TRBJ2-1
clone size: -
D gene: -
V gene: TRBV2
CDR3 length: 12

CDR3 protein: CASSYLGTGVDEQYF
CDR3 DNA: TGTGCCAGCAGTTACCTTGGGACAGGGGTGGACGAGCAGTACTTC
J gene: TRBJ2-7
clone size: -
D gene: TRBD1
V gene: TRBV27
CDR3 length: 15

CDR3 protein: CASSLGQEQYF
CDR3 DNA: TGTGCCAGCTCACTGGGACAGGAGCAGTACTTC
J gene: TRBJ2-7
clone size: few
D gene: TRBD1
V gene: TRBV18
CDR3 length: 11

CDR3 protein: CAWSGGPGNTIYF
CDR3 DNA: TGTGCCTGGAGTGGAGGGCCTGGAAACACCATATATTTT
J gene: TRBJ1-3
clone size: -
D gene: -
V gene: TRBV30
CDR3 length: 13

CDR3 protein: CAWTESTGTDTQYF
CDR3 DNA: TGTGCCTGGACCGAATCGACAGGCACAGATACGCAGTATTTT
J gene: TRBJ2-3
clone size: -
D gene: -
V gene: TRBV30
CDR3 length: 14

CDR3 protein: CASSLLAGITYNEQFF
CDR3 DNA: TGTGCCAGCAGCCTACTAGCGGGAATCACCTACAATGAGCAGTTCTTC
J gene: TRBJ2-1
clone size: few
D gene: TRBD2
V gene: TRBV5-8
CDR3 length: 16

CDR3 protein: CASSLPAGGLTNEKLFF
CDR3 DNA: TGCGCCAGCAGCTTGCCGGCAGGGGGTTTGACTAATGAAAAACTGTTTTTT
J gene: TRBJ1-4
clone size: -
D gene: TRBD1
V gene: TRBV5-1
CDR3 length: 17